Here is one TCR beta chain with its context. These data belong to a study of blood T cell repertoires in COVID-19. Overall study: Nucleic acid was either cDNA or gDNA, and it came from T cells, B-cell-depleted T cells, or PBMCs.

The study drew participants aged roughly 18 to 89 years from some 25 US areas. Categorization into cohorts depended on clinical history that participants reported. The protocol was immunoSEQ multiplex PCR, while the TCRdb copy is restricted to in-frame clones and leaves out a portion. The sample yields about 360,000 clones, approximately 86% seen once. CDR3 length equals 15 residues. Germline V gene data show CDR1 as SGHVS and CDR2 as FNYEAQ. The V gene end was trimmed by 6 bases and the J gene end by 4 bases; junction bases not matched to a gene: 6. The sample was PBMCs or T cells enriched from blood (not recorded which). The sequence was collected from a woman aged 40 to 50 with acute COVID-19. The genes are TRBV7-6 and TRBJ2-3, with TRBD1 identical over 11 bases. This CDR3 is CASRSGTGGPDTQYF. In DNA form, the CDR3 reads TGTGCCAGCAGGTCCGGGACAGGGGGTCCAGATACGCAGTATTTT.